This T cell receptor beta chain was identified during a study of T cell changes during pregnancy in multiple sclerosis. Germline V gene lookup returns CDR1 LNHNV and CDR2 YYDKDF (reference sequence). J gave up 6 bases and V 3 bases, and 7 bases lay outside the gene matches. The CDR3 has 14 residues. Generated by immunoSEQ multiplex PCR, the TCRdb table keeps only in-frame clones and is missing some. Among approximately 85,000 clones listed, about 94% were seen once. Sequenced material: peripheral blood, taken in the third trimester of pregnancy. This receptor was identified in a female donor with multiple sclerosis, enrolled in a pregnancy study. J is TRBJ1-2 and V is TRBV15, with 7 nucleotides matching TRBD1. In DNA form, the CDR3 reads TGTGCCACCAGCAGCCTACAGGGGCTGCATGGCTACACCTTC. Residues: CATSSLQGLHGYTF.